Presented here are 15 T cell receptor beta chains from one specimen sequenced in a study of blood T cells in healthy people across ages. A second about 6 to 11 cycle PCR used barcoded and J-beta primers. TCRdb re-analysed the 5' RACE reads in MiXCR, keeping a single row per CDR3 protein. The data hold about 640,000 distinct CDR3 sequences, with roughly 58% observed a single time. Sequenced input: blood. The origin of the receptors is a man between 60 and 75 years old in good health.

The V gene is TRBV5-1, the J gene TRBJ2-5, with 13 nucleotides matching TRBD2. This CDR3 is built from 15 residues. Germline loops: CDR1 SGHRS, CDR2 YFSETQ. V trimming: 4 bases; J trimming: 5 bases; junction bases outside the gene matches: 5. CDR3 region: CASSLGTSGDETQYF. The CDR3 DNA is TGCGCCAGCAGCCTAGGGACTAGCGGGGACGAGACCCAGTACTTC.

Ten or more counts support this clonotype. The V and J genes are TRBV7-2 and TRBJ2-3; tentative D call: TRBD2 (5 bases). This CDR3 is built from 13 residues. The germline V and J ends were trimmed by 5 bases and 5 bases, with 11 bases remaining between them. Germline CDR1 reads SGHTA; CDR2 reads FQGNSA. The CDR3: CASSAGLRDTQYF. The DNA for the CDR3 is TGTGCCAGCAGCGCGGGCCTCCGAGATACGCAGTATTTT.

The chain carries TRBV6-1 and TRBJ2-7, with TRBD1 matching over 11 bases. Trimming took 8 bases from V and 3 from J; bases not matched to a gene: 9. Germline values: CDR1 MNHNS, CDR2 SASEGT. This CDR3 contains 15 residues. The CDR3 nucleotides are TGTGCCAGCGGACAGGGGGCCCTTACGTTCTACGAGCAGTACTTC. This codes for CASGQGALTFYEQYF.

CDR3 nucleotides: TGTGCCAGCAGTGTGGGACAGGGGGCCAACTATGGCTACACCTTC. Its protein is CASSVGQGANYGYTF. This rearrangement joins TRBV2 to TRBJ1-2; 12 nucleotides align to TRBD1. The length of the CDR3 is 15 residues. With V trimmed by 4 bases and J by 2 bases, 2 bases remained unmatched. Germline V gives CDR1 SNHLY, CDR2 FYNNEI.

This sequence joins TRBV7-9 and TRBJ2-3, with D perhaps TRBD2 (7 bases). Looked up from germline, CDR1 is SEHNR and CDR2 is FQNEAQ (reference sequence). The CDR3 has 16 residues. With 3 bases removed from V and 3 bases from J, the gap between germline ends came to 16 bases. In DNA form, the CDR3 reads TGTGCCAGCAGCTTCTCTCGAGGGGGGGCGACAGATACGCAGTATTTT. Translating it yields CASSFSRGGATDTQYF.

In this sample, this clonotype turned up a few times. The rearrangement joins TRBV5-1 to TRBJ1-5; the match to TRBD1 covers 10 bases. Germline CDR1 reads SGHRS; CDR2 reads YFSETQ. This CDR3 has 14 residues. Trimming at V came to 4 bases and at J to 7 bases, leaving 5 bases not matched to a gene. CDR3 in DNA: TGCGCCAGCAGCGCGACAGGGGGCGGACAGCCCCAGCATTTT. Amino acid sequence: CASSATGGGQPQHF. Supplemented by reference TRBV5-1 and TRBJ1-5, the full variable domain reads KAGVTQTPRYLIKTRGQQVTLSCSPISGHRSVSWYQQTPGQGLQFLFEYFSETQRNKGNFPGRFSGRQFSNSRSEMNVSTLELGDSALYLCASSATGGGQPQHFGDGTRLSIL.

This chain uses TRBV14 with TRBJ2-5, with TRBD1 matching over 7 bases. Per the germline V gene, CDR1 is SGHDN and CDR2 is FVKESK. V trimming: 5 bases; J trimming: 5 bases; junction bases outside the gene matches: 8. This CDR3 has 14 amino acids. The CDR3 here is CASSAGQVAETQYF. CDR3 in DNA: TGTGCCAGCAGCGCCGGACAGGTGGCTGAGACCCAGTACTTC.

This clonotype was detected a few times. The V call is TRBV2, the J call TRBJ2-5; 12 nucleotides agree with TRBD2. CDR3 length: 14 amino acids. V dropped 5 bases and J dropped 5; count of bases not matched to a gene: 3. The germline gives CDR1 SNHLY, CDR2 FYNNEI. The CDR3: CASSFLAGGETQYF. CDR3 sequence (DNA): TGTGCCAGCAGTTTCCTAGCGGGGGGGGAGACCCAGTACTTC. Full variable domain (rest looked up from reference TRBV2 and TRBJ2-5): EPEVTQTPSHQVTQMGQEVILRCVPISNHLYFYWYRQILGQKVEFLVSFYNNEISEKSEIFDDQFSVERPDGSNFTLKIRSTKLEDSAMYFCASSFLAGGETQYFGPGTRLLVL.

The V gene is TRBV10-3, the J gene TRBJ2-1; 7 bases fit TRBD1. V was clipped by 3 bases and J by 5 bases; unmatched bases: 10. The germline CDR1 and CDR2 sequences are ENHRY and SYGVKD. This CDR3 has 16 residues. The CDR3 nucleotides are TGTGCCATCAGTGACTACGGGGCAGGGGGTGACAATGAGCAGTTCTTC. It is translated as CAISDYGAGGDNEQFF.

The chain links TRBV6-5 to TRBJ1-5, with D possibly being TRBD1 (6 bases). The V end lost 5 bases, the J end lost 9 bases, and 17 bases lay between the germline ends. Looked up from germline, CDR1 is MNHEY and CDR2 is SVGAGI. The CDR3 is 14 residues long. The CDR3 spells CASSPPQGSGPQHF. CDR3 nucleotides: TGTGCCAGCAGTCCGCCACAGGGATCAGGGCCCCAGCATTTT.

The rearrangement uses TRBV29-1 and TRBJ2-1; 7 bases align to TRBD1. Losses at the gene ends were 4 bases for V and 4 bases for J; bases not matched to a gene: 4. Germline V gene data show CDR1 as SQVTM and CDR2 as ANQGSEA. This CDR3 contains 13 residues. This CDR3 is CSVAPGQYNEQFF. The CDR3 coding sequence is TGCAGCGTTGCCCCGGGACAGTACAATGAGCAGTTCTTC.

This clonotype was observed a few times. The CDR3 protein is CASSPEYNEQFF. The CDR3 nucleotides read TGTGCCAGCAGCCCGGAGTACAATGAGCAGTTCTTC. The rearrangement links TRBV2 to TRBJ2-1; D uncertain. CDR1 and CDR2 from the germline V gene are SNHLY and FYNNEI. V was cut by 6 bases and J by 4 bases, with 7 bases left in between. This CDR3 contains 12 residues.

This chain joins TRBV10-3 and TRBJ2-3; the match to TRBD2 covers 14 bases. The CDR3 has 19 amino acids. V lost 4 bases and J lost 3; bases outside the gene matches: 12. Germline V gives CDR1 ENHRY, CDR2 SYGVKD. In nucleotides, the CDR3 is TGTGCCATCAGTGCCACGGGACTAGCGGGGGTCCCGGGGACAGATACGCAGTATTTT. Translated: CAISATGLAGVPGTDTQYF.

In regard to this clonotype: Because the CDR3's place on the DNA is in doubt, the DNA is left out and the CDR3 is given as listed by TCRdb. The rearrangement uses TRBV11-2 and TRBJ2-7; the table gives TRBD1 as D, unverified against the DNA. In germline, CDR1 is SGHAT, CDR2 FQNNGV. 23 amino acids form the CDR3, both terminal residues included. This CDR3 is CASSLGQINEKLFFGRVPIEQYF.

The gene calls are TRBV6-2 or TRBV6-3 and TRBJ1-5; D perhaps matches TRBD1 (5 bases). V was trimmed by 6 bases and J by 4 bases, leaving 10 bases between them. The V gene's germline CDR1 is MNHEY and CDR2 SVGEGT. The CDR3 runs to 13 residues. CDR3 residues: CASRDRTNQPQHF. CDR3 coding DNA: TGTGCCAGCAGAGACAGAACTAATCAGCCCCAGCATTTT.